These 24 T cell receptor beta chains share one sample of origin, sequenced in a study of fetal regulatory T cell absence and autoimmunity. Profiled with immunoSEQ multiplex PCR; TCRdb holds only in-frame clones, not every one. Here the sample spans approximately 46,000 clones, approximately 83% being singletons. Sequencing used cord blood. Receptors were obtained from a newborn boy with IPEX syndrome.

The chain is built from TRBV11-3 and TRBJ1-2; maybe TRBD1 (6 bases). V was clipped by 4 bases and J by 8 bases, with 11 bases between them. Germline CDR1 SGHNT, CDR2 YENEEA. CDR3 length equals 12 residues. CDR3 DNA: TGTGCCAGCAGCTACGGGGGCGACGGCTACACCTTC. Residues: CASSYGGDGYTF.

This clone came up once. The chain employs TRBV10-3 and TRBJ1-1, with D perhaps TRBD1 (6 bases). The CDR3 spans 14 residues. Per germline, CDR1 ENHRY and CDR2 SYGVKD. The V and J ends lost 8 bases and 0 bases respectively, with 13 bases between them. The CDR3 DNA sequence: TGTGCCATCGGATCAGGGGCTATGAACACTGAAGCTTTCTTT. Translating gives CAIGSGAMNTEAFF.

Only one count was recorded for this clone. The chain recombines TRBV9 with TRBJ1-2; no reliable D call. The CDR3 consists of 10 residues. Germline V lookup: CDR1 SGDLS, CDR2 YYNGEE. The V end lost 3 bases, the J end lost 4 bases, and 1 base lay between the germline ends. CDR3: CASSGYGYTF. The CDR3 DNA reads as TGTGCCAGCAGCGGCTATGGCTACACCTTC.

J is TRBJ2-1 and V is TRBV7-9; the match to TRBD2 covers 8 bases. The CDR3 is made up of 15 amino acids. V dropped 5 bases and J dropped 3; count of bases not matched to a gene: 6. CDR1 SEHNR and CDR2 FQNEAQ come from the germline V gene (reference sequence). For the CDR3, the DNA is TGTGCCAGCAGCGTCCGGGAGGGGAGCTACAATGAGCAGTTCTTC. Amino acids: CASSVREGSYNEQFF.

The CDR3 region is CASSVGRDFSYNEQFF. The CDR3 nucleotides are TGTGCCAGCAGCGTCGGGCGAGACTTCTCCTACAATGAGCAGTTCTTC. The chain couples TRBV9 to TRBJ2-1; unclear D gene. There are 16 residues in the CDR3. With 2 bases removed from V and 0 bases from J, the gap between germline ends came to 12 bases. The germline V gene has CDR1 SGDLS and CDR2 YYNGEE.

The chain is built from TRBV7-8 and TRBJ1-3, with D unclear. CDR1 and CDR2 (germline): SGHVS, FQNEAQ. The length of the CDR3 is 13 residues. The V and J ends lost 2 bases and 0 bases respectively, with 2 bases between them. CDR3 loop: CASSLSSGNTIYF. The DNA for the CDR3 is TGTGCCAGCAGCTTATCCTCTGGAAACACCATATATTTT.

This chain joins TRBV13 and TRBJ2-1, with D perhaps matching TRBD2 (5 bases). CDR1 PRHDT and CDR2 FYEKMQ come from the germline V gene (reference sequence). V dropped 3 bases and J dropped 7 bases, with 16 bases sitting between them. This CDR3 contains 15 residues. CDR3 DNA: TGTGCCAGCAGCTTTACCAGCGGAAGAGGGAATGAGCAGTTCTTC. Translating it yields CASSFTSGRGNEQFF.

This chain uses TRBV7-9 with TRBJ2-3; 7 bases agree with TRBD2. CDR1 SEHNR and CDR2 FQNEAQ come from the germline V gene (reference sequence). V lost 6 bases and J lost 1; bases outside the gene matches: 4. This CDR3 contains 14 residues. The CDR3 bases are TGTGCCAGCAGTTCAGGGAGGGGCACAGATACGCAGTATTTT. Translation gives CASSSGRGTDTQYF.

The chain is built from TRBV5-4 and TRBJ2-3; TRBD2 might be the D (7 bases). Germline CDR1 reads SGHNT; CDR2 reads YYREEE (reference sequence). V was shortened by 2 bases and J by 6 bases, with 16 bases between the two germline ends. The CDR3 has 15 residues. This CDR3 reads CASSFLGGAEDTQYF. The CDR3 nucleotides read TGTGCCAGCAGCTTCTTAGGGGGGGCGGAGGATACGCAGTATTTT.

The rearrangement links TRBV11-2 to TRBJ1-2; D not resolved. Between the trimmed V and J ends, which lost 5 bases and 0 bases, there was a span of 7 bases. The CDR3 runs to 13 residues. From germline, CDR1 is SGHAT and CDR2 FQNNGV. The CDR3 region is CASSPVANYGYTF. The CDR3 DNA follows: TGTGCCAGCAGCCCCGTGGCTAACTATGGCTACACCTTC.

This clone was seen only a few times. J is TRBJ1-2 and V is TRBV4-1; tentatively, D is TRBD1 (5 bases). The ends were cut back, 1 base at V and 6 bases at J, with 12 bases in the middle. Germline assignment: CDR1 MGHRA and CDR2 YSYEKL. The CDR3 extends over 14 amino acids. CDR3 nucleotide sequence: TGCGCCAGCAGCCAAGCCTTCCGACAGAATGGCTACACCTTC. Translating gives CASSQAFRQNGYTF.

This clone was observed a single time. The chain links TRBV18 to TRBJ1-1; possible D gene TRBD1, 6 bases. From germline, CDR1 is KGHSH and CDR2 LQKENI. CDR3 size: 13 residues. Between the trimmed V and J ends, which lost 2 bases and 3 bases, there was a span of 7 bases. CDR3 sequence reads: CASSPYRDTEAFF. The DNA of the CDR3 is TGTGCCAGCTCACCATACAGGGACACTGAAGCTTTCTTT. Full variable domain (missing parts from reference TRBV18 and TRBJ1-1): NAGVMQNPRHLVRRRGQEARLRCSPMKGHSHVYWYRQLPEEGLKFMVYLQKENIIDESGMPKERFSAEFPKEGPSILRIQQVVRGDSAAYFCASSPYRDTEAFFGQGTRLTVV.

The V gene is TRBV6-1, the J gene TRBJ2-1, with 13 bases lining up with TRBD2. From germline, CDR1 is MNHNS and CDR2 SASEGT. This CDR3 is 19 amino acids long. Losses at the gene ends were 4 bases for V and 0 bases for J; bases not matched to a gene: 9. CDR3: CASSGRLAGGGSSYNEQFF. CDR3 DNA sequence: TGTGCCAGCAGTGGGAGACTAGCGGGAGGAGGAAGCTCCTACAATGAGCAGTTCTTC.

In this sample, this clone turned up once. The J gene is TRBJ2-7, the V gene TRBV30; 10 bases line up with TRBD2. Germline CDR1 GTSNPN, CDR2 SVGIG (reference sequence). Germline trimming cut 4 bases from V and 0 bases from J; bases unmatched to any gene: 0. CDR3 length equals 13 residues. In nucleotides, the CDR3 is TGTGCCTGGACTAGCGGGAGCTCCTACGAGCAGTACTTC. Protein product: CAWTSGSSYEQYF.

The chain uses TRBV6-1 and TRBJ1-2; a weak D match, TRBD1 (5 bases). The CDR3 runs to 13 residues. Between the trimmed V and J ends, which lost 2 bases and 4 bases, there was a span of 8 bases. CDR1 and CDR2 from the germline V gene are MNHNS and SASEGT. The CDR3 reads CASSETQGYGYTF. CDR3 bases: TGTGCCAGCAGTGAAACGCAGGGCTATGGCTACACCTTC.

This chain links TRBV4-3 with TRBJ1-5, with D possibly TRBD1 on 6 matching bases. Germline V gene lookup returns CDR1 LGHNA and CDR2 YSLEER. This CDR3 comprises 17 residues. The V end was cut by 0 bases, the J end by 7 bases, with 19 bases between. CDR3 coding DNA: TGCGCCAGCAGCCAAGACTTGGCCGTCGGGGGGGGCCAGCCCCAGCATTTT. Protein product: CASSQDLAVGGGQPQHF.

The chain carries TRBV5-1 and TRBJ1-1; 9 bases map to TRBD1. V shed 5 bases, J shed 1 base, and the junction held 6 bases outside the gene matches. CDR1 is SGHRS and CDR2 is YFSETQ in the germline V gene. The CDR3 runs to 15 residues. The CDR3 nucleotides are TGCGCCAGCAGGGACGGGACAGGGAGGAACACTGAAGCTTTCTTT. Translating gives CASRDGTGRNTEAFF.

The V gene is TRBV5-4, the J gene TRBJ1-2; no definite D call. CDR3 length: 16 residues. V lost 1 base, J lost 8 bases, and 21 bases lay in between. Germline-derived CDR1 and CDR2 are SGHNT and YYREEE (reference sequence). CDR3 residues: CASSLRGPARGGGYTF. CDR3 bases: TGTGCCAGCAGCTTGAGAGGCCCCGCGAGAGGAGGAGGCTACACCTTC.

The chain has TRBV29-1 and TRBJ1-1, with no clear D. This CDR3 spans 12 amino acids. CDR1 and CDR2 (germline): SQVTM, ANQGSEA. V was clipped by 4 bases and J by 0 bases, with 6 bases between them. The CDR3 DNA reads as TGCAGCGTTGTGGTTATGAACACTGAAGCTTTCTTT. Translation: CSVVVMNTEAFF.

This clone has just a few counts. The V and J genes are TRBV11-2 and TRBJ2-5; D is unresolved. CDR1 is SGHAT and CDR2 is FQNNGV in the germline V gene. The CDR3 spans 13 residues. V lost 5 bases and J 1 base, leaving 8 bases between the germline ends. CDR3 nucleotide sequence: TGTGCCAGCAGCCCAGGCGCCCAAGAGACCCAGTACTTC. Its protein product is CASSPGAQETQYF.

The rearrangement uses TRBV5-4 and TRBJ2-7; no clear D gene. This CDR3 contains 14 residues. The V end lost 0 bases, the J end lost 4 bases, and 11 bases lay between the germline ends. Looked up from germline, CDR1 is SGHNT and CDR2 is YYREEE (reference sequence). Here the CDR3 DNA reads TGTGCCAGCAGCTTGGCCCAGGTGGGGTACGAGCAGTACTTC. Translating it yields CASSLAQVGYEQYF.

V usage is TRBV5-4 and J usage is TRBJ2-7; 9 bases fit TRBD2. V lost 5 bases, J lost 3 bases, and 3 bases stayed unmatched. CDR1 and CDR2 from the germline V gene are SGHNT and YYREEE (reference sequence). The CDR3 is 13 amino acids. This CDR3 is CASSPTSGYEQYF. As DNA, the CDR3 is TGTGCCAGCAGTCCGACTAGCGGCTACGAGCAGTACTTC. Combining the CDR3 with reference TRBV5-4 and TRBJ2-7 gives the whole variable domain ETGVTQSPTHLIKTRGQQVTLRCSSQSGHNTVSWYQQALGQGPQFIFQYYREEENGRGNFPPRFSGLQFPNYSSELNVNALELDDSALYLCASSPTSGYEQYFGPGTRLTVT.

The rearrangement links TRBV7-2 to TRBJ1-1; TRBD1 aligns across 7 bases. This CDR3 has 13 residues. The junction had 2 bases not matched to a gene; V was cut back by 2 bases and J by 5 bases. The germline V gene has CDR1 SGHTA and CDR2 FQGNSA. CDR3 region: CASSLQGGTEAFF. The CDR3 DNA reads as TGTGCCAGCAGCTTACAGGGGGGGACTGAAGCTTTCTTT. The whole variable domain, filled in from reference TRBV7-2 and TRBJ1-1, reads GAGVSQSPSNKVTEKGKDVELRCDPISGHTALYWYRQSLGQGLEFLIYFQGNSAPDKSGLPSDRFSAERTGGSVSTLTIQRTQQEDSAVYLCASSLQGGTEAFFGQGTRLTVV.

V is TRBV14 and J is TRBJ2-7; 8 positions match TRBD1. The germline V gene has CDR1 SGHDN and CDR2 FVKESK. The CDR3 is made up of 15 amino acids. V shed 1 base, J shed 3 bases, and the junction held 5 bases outside the gene matches. CDR3 protein: CASSQGAGGIYEQYF. CDR3 in DNA: TGTGCCAGCAGCCAAGGGGCAGGGGGCATCTACGAGCAGTACTTC.